This TCR beta chain was sequenced in a study of cytomegalovirus exposure and HLA in healthy donors. Researchers ran the PCR with 60 Vbeta and 13 Jbeta primers. The protocol was immunoSEQ multiplex PCR, while the TCRdb copy is restricted to in-frame clones and leaves out a portion. The data contain some 150,000 clones, approximately 78% of them singletons. Notes on the study in general: The classifier reportedly diagnosed cytomegalovirus status with high sensitivity and specificity. A link between a missense DCLRE1C variant and TCR beta V- and J-gene trimming emerged from a later analysis.

With regard to this clone: As yet, its antigen is unknown.

Looked up from germline, CDR1 is SGDLS and CDR2 is YYNGEE. Trimming shortened V by 0 bases and J by 6 bases, and 23 bases separated the two germline ends. This CDR3 spans 18 amino acids. The sequence was obtained from a man aged 40-49 years in good health and CMV-seropositive. The sample comprised PBMCs. The rearrangement links TRBV9 to TRBJ2-3; no clear D. CDR3 DNA sequence: TGTGCCAGCAGCGTAGCTGGGTATGGAACCGGGTTAGGCGATACGCAGTATTTT. It translates to CASSVAGYGTGLGDTQYF.